The 27 T cell receptor beta chains in this list originate from one sample, sequenced in a study of T cells in Graves' hyperthyroidism and ophthalmopathy. RNA transcripts yielded amplified TCR beta CDR3 regions. The HTBI primer set was used in a first-round RT-PCR of the TCR CDR3. One entry per CDR3 protein, called by TCRdb with MiXCR from the multiplex PCR reads. The table shows about 640,000 distinct CDR3 sequences, with around 21% occurring only once. Sequenced sample: blood. The receptors stem from a man aged 30-40 years with Graves' ophthalmopathy.

This clonotype was found a few times. This rearrangement joins TRBV7-8 to TRBJ2-7; no firm D call. The V end lost 2 bases, the J end lost 2 bases, and 10 bases lay between the germline ends. The CDR3 is 14 residues long. The germline V gene encodes CDR1 SGHVS and CDR2 FQNEAQ. CDR3 sequence: CASSLYGRTYEQYF. The CDR3 nucleotides are TGTGCCAGCAGCTTATACGGGCGGACCTACGAGCAGTACTTC.

V and J are TRBV5-5 and TRBJ1-1, with TRBD1 identical over 8 bases. There are 15 residues in the CDR3. The V and J ends lost 4 bases and 1 base, in that order; junction bases with no gene match: 6. The germline V gene encodes CDR1 SGHKS and CDR2 YYEKEE (reference sequence). The CDR3 spells CASSGSGTGNTEAFF. The CDR3 DNA follows: TGTGCCAGCAGCGGATCCGGGACAGGGAACACTGAAGCTTTCTTT. Together with reference TRBV5-5 and TRBJ1-1, the CDR3 gives the full variable domain: DAGVTQSPTHLIKTRGQQVTLRCSPISGHKSVSWYQQVLGQGPQFIFQYYEKEERGRGNFPDRFSARQFPNYSSELNVNALLLGDSALYLCASSGSGTGNTEAFFGQGTRLTVV.

This clonotype was detected only a few times. V gene TRBV7-9 combines with J gene TRBJ1-1, with no clear D. Between the trimmed V and J ends, which lost 3 bases and 1 base, there was a span of 9 bases. CDR3 length: 14 residues. Germline-derived CDR1 and CDR2 are SEHNR and FQNEAQ (reference sequence). Here the CDR3 reads CASSFRYGNTEAFF. CDR3 nucleotides: TGTGCCAGCAGCTTTCGGTACGGGAACACTGAAGCTTTCTTT.

The chain employs TRBV27 and TRBJ2-1; 8 bases map to TRBD1. J gave up 3 bases and V 6 bases, and 10 bases lay outside the gene matches. Germline V gene sequence: CDR1 MNHEY, CDR2 SMNVEV (reference sequence). The CDR3 is made up of 16 amino acids. CDR3 sequence reads: CASSPSRTGIYNEQFF. DNA for the CDR3: TGTGCCAGCAGCCCTTCCCGGACAGGGATCTACAATGAGCAGTTCTTC.

The chain recombines TRBV28 with TRBJ1-1; weak D call: TRBD1 (6 bases). This CDR3 comprises 17 residues. Per germline, CDR1 MDHEN and CDR2 SYDVKM. V lost 3 bases and J 0 bases, leaving 17 bases between the germline ends. The CDR3 is CASSLRGGGLMNTEAFF. The CDR3 DNA reads as TGTGCCAGCAGTTTGAGAGGGGGAGGACTAATGAACACTGAAGCTTTCTTT. The full variable domain, in which reference TRBV28 and TRBJ1-1 provide the parts outside the CDR3, is DVKVTQSSRYLVKRTGEKVFLECVQDMDHENMFWYRQDPGLGLRLIYFSYDVKMKEKGDIPEGYSVSREKKERFSLILESASTNQTSMYLCASSLRGGGLMNTEAFFGQGTRLTVV.

Only a few counts were recorded for this clonotype. The J gene is TRBJ2-1, the V gene TRBV30, with TRBD1 matching over 10 bases. This CDR3 is 16 amino acids long. The germline V gene has CDR1 GTSNPN and CDR2 SVGIG (reference sequence). Losses at the gene ends were 1 base for V and 3 bases for J; bases not matched to a gene: 6. The CDR3 coding sequence is TGTGCCTGGAGTGGCGGGGGGACAGGGGACTACAATGAGCAGTTCTTC. Translated, it gives CAWSGGGTGDYNEQFF.

This clonotype showed up many times. The V gene is TRBV7-8, the J gene TRBJ1-2, with a possible D match to TRBD1 (5 bases). The CDR3 runs to 12 residues. Trimming cost V 3 bases and J 8 bases, with 10 bases left between them. Germline CDR1 reads SGHVS; CDR2 reads FQNEAQ. This chain's CDR3 is CASSFSGDGYTF. The DNA for the CDR3 is TGTGCCAGCAGCTTCTCGGGGGACGGCTACACCTTC. Supplemented by reference TRBV7-8 and TRBJ1-2, the full variable domain reads GAGVSQSPRYKVAKRGQDVALRCDPISGHVSLFWYQQALGQGPEFLTYFQNEAQLDKSGLPSDRFFAERPEGSVSTLKIQRTQQEDSAVYLCASSFSGDGYTFGSGTRLTVV.

The rearrangement uses TRBV7-9 and TRBJ2-5, with D perhaps given as TRBD1 or TRBD2 (6 bases each). The CDR3 sequence is 19 residues long. Looked up from germline, CDR1 is SEHNR and CDR2 is FQNEAQ (reference sequence). Trimming took 7 bases from V and 1 from J, leaving 28 bases between them. CDR3: CASNQRRDIWGEFQETQYF. As DNA, the CDR3 is TGTGCCAGCAACCAAAGACGGGACATTTGGGGGGAATTCCAAGAGACCCAGTACTTC.

The chain has TRBV30 and TRBJ2-2, with a possible D match to TRBD1 (5 bases). The ends were cut back, 0 bases at V and 2 bases at J, with 13 bases in the middle. This CDR3 has 16 residues. Germline lookup yields CDR1 GTSNPN and CDR2 SVGIG (reference sequence). As DNA, the CDR3 is TGTGCCTGGAGTGTATTCAAGGGGCCTAACACCGGGGAGCTGTTTTTT. Protein sequence: CAWSVFKGPNTGELFF.

The V gene is TRBV4-2, the J gene TRBJ2-2; no definite D call. Germline V gene lookup returns CDR1 LGHNA and CDR2 YNFKEQ. The CDR3 is made up of 14 amino acids. V gave up 2 bases and J gave up 4 bases, with 8 bases separating them. CDR3 amino acids: CASSQPFFTGELFF. CDR3 sequence (DNA): TGTGCCAGCAGCCAACCCTTTTTCACCGGGGAGCTGTTTTTT.

This clonotype was seen at least ten times. This CDR3 reads CASSLGVDEQFF. CDR3 bases: TGTGCCAGCAGTTTAGGCGTCGATGAGCAGTTCTTC. The J gene is TRBJ2-1, the V gene TRBV28; D call uncertain. From germline, CDR1 is MDHEN and CDR2 SYDVKM. Trimming left V 2 bases short and J 8 bases short, with 7 bases between. The CDR3 covers 12 residues.

This clonotype was counted between two and nine times. The chain joins TRBV3-2 to TRBJ2-3; TRBD2, the table's D call, lacks a check against the DNA. TRBV3-2 counts as a pseudogene. This CDR3 contains 16 residues. DNA for the CDR3: TGTGCCAGCAGCCAAGATCCCGCGGGAGGTACAGATACGCAGTATTTT. Translated, it gives CASSQDPAGGTDTQYF.

This clonotype was detected ten times or more. The chain links TRBV2 to TRBJ2-1; possibly TRBD2 for D (6 bases). The CDR3 runs to 14 residues. Germline CDR1 SNHLY, CDR2 FYNNEI. V lost 5 bases to trimming and J lost 5 bases, with 13 bases between them. The CDR3 is CASSNIRGNNEQFF. The CDR3 DNA reads TGTGCCAGCAGTAACATACGGGGGAACAATGAGCAGTTCTTC.

The chain joins TRBV4-1 to TRBJ2-7; 7 positions match TRBD2. Trimming took 3 bases from V and 5 from J; bases not matched to a gene: 7. Germline assignment: CDR1 MGHRA and CDR2 YSYEKL. The CDR3 consists of 14 residues. CDR3 bases: TGCGCCAGCAGCCAGGGGGGGGATCTCGACGAGCAGTACTTC. This translates into CASSQGGDLDEQYF.

V gene TRBV20-1 combines with J gene TRBJ2-1; the match to TRBD2 covers 9 bases. The CDR3 totals 17 residues. The germline V gene has CDR1 DFQATT and CDR2 SNEGSKA (reference sequence). Trimming took 0 bases from V and 2 from J; bases not matched to a gene: 8. The CDR3 region is CSARDRMTSGTYNEQFF. The DNA for the CDR3 is TGCAGTGCTAGAGATCGTATGACTAGCGGAACCTACAATGAGCAGTTCTTC.

This clonotype was recorded at least ten times. This chain uses TRBV15 with TRBJ1-5, with 8 nucleotides matching TRBD1. Germline V gene data show CDR1 as LNHNV and CDR2 as YYDKDF (reference sequence). The V and J ends lost 5 bases and 7 bases, in that order; junction bases with no gene match: 13. The CDR3 extends over 16 amino acids. DNA of the CDR3: TGTGCCACCAGCGGCTCAGGGGGCGGAACGGGACAGCCCCAGCATTTT. Its protein is CATSGSGGGTGQPQHF. The whole variable domain, filled in from reference TRBV15 and TRBJ1-5, reads DAMVIQNPRYQVTQFGKPVTLSCSQTLNHNVMYWYQQKSSQAPKLLFHYYDKDFNNEADTPDNFQSRRPNTSFCFLDIRSPGLGDTAMYLCATSGSGGGTGQPQHFGDGTRLSIL.

This clonotype was seen repeatedly, ten times or more. The chain links TRBV24-1 to TRBJ2-1; D perhaps matches TRBD2 (6 bases). Trimming shortened V by 1 base and J by 0 bases, and 6 bases separated the two germline ends. This CDR3 has 15 residues. CDR1 KGHDR and CDR2 SFDVKD come from the germline V gene. CDR3: CATSDFGGSYNEQFF. CDR3 nucleotide sequence: TGTGCCACCAGTGATTTCGGGGGCTCCTACAATGAGCAGTTCTTC.

This clonotype occurred a few times. The genes are TRBV24-1 and TRBJ2-1; tentative D call: TRBD1 (6 bases). The CDR3 has 14 amino acids. Germline V gives CDR1 KGHDR, CDR2 SFDVKD. Between the trimmed V and J ends, which lost 1 base and 6 bases, there was a span of 9 bases. The CDR3 spells CATSDLQGPNEQFF. The CDR3 coding sequence is TGTGCCACCAGTGATTTACAGGGCCCCAATGAGCAGTTCTTC.

This clonotype has at least ten counts. V is TRBV18 and J is TRBJ1-1; 7 nucleotides align to TRBD1. Germline V gives CDR1 KGHSH, CDR2 LQKENI. V lost 3 bases, J lost 10 bases, and 5 bases stayed unmatched. The CDR3 has 12 residues. The CDR3 is CASSPDRVVAFF. The DNA of the CDR3 is TGTGCCAGCTCACCCGACAGGGTAGTAGCTTTCTTT.

The table lists this clonotype with a few counts. V usage is TRBV5-6 and J usage is TRBJ2-1, with 10 bases that match TRBD2. The CDR3 is 18 residues long. The germline V gene encodes CDR1 SGHDT and CDR2 YYEEEE. Losses at the gene ends were 1 base for V and 0 bases for J; bases not matched to a gene: 7. DNA for the CDR3: TGTGCCAGCAGCTTGTTCACTAGCGGGACGAGCTCCTACAATGAGCAGTTCTTC. This sequence encodes CASSLFTSGTSSYNEQFF.

Written as DNA, the CDR3 is TGTGCCAGCAGCTTAGGGCGGGAGCCCTACAATGAGCAGTTCTTC. Amino acid sequence: CASSLGREPYNEQFF. This sequence joins TRBV11-2 and TRBJ2-1; 7 nucleotides agree with TRBD2. V dropped 1 base and J dropped 2; count of bases not matched to a gene: 2. Germline V gene sequence: CDR1 SGHAT, CDR2 FQNNGV. The CDR3 length is 15 residues.

The chain is built from TRBV4-1 and TRBJ2-2; unclear D gene. Trimming removed 4 bases at V and 9 bases at J, with 12 bases between. The germline CDR1 and CDR2 sequences are MGHRA and YSYEKL. CDR3 length equals 13 residues. CDR3 nucleotides: TGCGCCAGCAGCCGAAATAGCCCCAGGGAGCTGTTTTTT. This gives the protein CASSRNSPRELFF.

The chain is built from TRBV10-3 and TRBJ2-5; D remains ambiguous. This CDR3 has 16 residues. Looked up from germline, CDR1 is ENHRY and CDR2 is SYGVKD. Trimming shortened V by 0 bases and J by 9 bases, and 20 bases separated the two germline ends. The CDR3 DNA follows: TGTGCCATCAGTGAGTCGATAGGCCTGCCCGAGGTGGCCCAGTACTTC. Amino acids: CAISESIGLPEVAQYF.

This clonotype has a handful of counts. The chain has TRBV11-2 and TRBJ2-4; no reliable D call. This CDR3 is 16 amino acids long. Germline-derived CDR1 and CDR2 are SGHAT and FQNNGV. With 5 bases removed from V and 0 bases from J, the gap between germline ends came to 14 bases. The CDR3 reads CASSNTASLAKNIQYF. CDR3 DNA: TGTGCCAGCAGCAACACAGCCTCCCTAGCCAAAAACATTCAGTACTTC.

This clonotype was detected many times. The chain combines TRBV6-1 with TRBJ2-7, with D unclear. The CDR3 sequence is 12 residues long. The V end lost 8 bases, the J end lost 7 bases, and 15 bases lay between the germline ends. CDR1 is MNHNS and CDR2 is SASEGT in the germline V gene. Here the CDR3 reads CASGYGPGEQYF. DNA for the CDR3: TGTGCCAGCGGGTACGGACCTGGTGAGCAGTACTTC.

This clonotype appeared many times. The genes are TRBV5-1 and TRBJ1-2; TRBD1 might be the D (6 bases). Germline V lookup: CDR1 SGHRS, CDR2 YFSETQ. The length of the CDR3 is 12 residues. The V gene lost 1 base and the J gene lost 7 bases, with 8 bases spanning the gap. The CDR3 region is CASSLPDSGYTF. Written as DNA, the CDR3 is TGCGCCAGCAGCTTGCCGGACAGTGGCTACACCTTC.

The V gene is TRBV10-3, the J gene TRBJ1-1, with 8 bases identical to TRBD1. The CDR3 is 17 residues long. Per the germline V gene, CDR1 is ENHRY and CDR2 is SYGVKD. With V trimmed by 10 bases and J by 0 bases, 16 bases remained unmatched. The CDR3 DNA follows: TGTGCCAGCAGCCGAGGACAGGGTCATCGAATGAACACTGAAGCTTTCTTT. This codes for CASSRGQGHRMNTEAFF.